This TCR beta chain was captured in a study of cytomegalovirus exposure and HLA in healthy donors. PCR involved 60 Vbeta and 13 Jbeta primers. The method was immunoSEQ multiplex PCR; TCRdb's version includes in-frame clones alone and lacks a portion of them. The top ten hold 4% to 4.5% of the sample, which has 80,000 or so clones, approximately 78% seen once. V lost 0 bases to trimming and J lost 3 bases; unmatched junction nucleotides: 4. The CDR3 consists of 15 residues. Germline V CDR1 and CDR2: SGHRS, YFSETQ. This receptor was identified in a man in his forties in good health and CMV-seronegative. Sequenced input: PBMCs. The gene calls are TRBV5-1 and TRBJ2-7; 9 nucleotides line up with TRBD1. The DNA of the CDR3 is TGCGCCAGCAGCTTGGAGTCGACAGGGGGCTACGAGCAGTACTTC. Residues: CASSLESTGGYEQYF. The variable domain in full, completed from reference TRBV5-1 and TRBJ2-7, reads KAGVTQTPRYLIKTRGQQVTLSCSPISGHRSVSWYQQTPGQGLQFLFEYFSETQRNKGNFPGRFSGRQFSNSRSEMNVSTLELGDSALYLCASSLESTGGYEQYFGPGTRLTVT.